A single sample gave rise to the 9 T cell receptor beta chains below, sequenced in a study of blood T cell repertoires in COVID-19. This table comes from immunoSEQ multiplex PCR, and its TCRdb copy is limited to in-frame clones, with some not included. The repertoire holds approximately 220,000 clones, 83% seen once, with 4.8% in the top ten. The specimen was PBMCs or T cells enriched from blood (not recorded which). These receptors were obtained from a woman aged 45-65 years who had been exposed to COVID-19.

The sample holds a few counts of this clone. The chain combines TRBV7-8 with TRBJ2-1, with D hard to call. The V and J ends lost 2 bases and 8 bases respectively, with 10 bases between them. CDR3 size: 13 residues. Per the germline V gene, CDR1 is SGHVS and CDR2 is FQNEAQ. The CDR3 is CASSLYGTDEQFF. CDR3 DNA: TGTGCCAGCAGCTTATACGGTACGGATGAGCAGTTCTTC.

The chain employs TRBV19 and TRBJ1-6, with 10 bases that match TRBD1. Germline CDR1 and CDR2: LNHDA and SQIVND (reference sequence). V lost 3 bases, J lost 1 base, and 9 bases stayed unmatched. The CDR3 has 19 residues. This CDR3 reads CASSMGSGQGGSYNSPLHF. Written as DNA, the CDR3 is TGTGCCAGTAGTATGGGTTCCGGACAGGGGGGATCCTATAATTCACCCCTCCACTTT.

CDR3 sequence (DNA): TGTGCCAGCAAGTTGACAGACTTGAACACTGAAGCTTTCTTT. This translates into CASKLTDLNTEAFF. This chain uses TRBV7-2 with TRBJ1-1; D is perhaps TRBD1 (5 bases). The CDR3 has 14 residues. The V gene lost 7 bases and the J gene lost 0 bases, with 12 bases spanning the gap. Germline CDR1 reads SGHTA; CDR2 reads FQGNSA.

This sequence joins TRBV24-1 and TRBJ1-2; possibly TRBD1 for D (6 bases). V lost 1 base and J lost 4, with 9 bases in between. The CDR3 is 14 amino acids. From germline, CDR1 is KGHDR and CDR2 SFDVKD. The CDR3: CATSDFTQGYGYTF. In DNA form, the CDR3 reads TGTGCCACCAGTGATTTTACACAGGGCTATGGCTACACCTTC.

The CDR3 coding sequence is TGTGCCAGTAGTATTGGGACAGCGAACAATGAGCAGTTCTTC. Translation gives CASSIGTANNEQFF. V and J are TRBV19 and TRBJ2-1; 7 nucleotides agree with TRBD1. Germline V CDR1 and CDR2: LNHDA, SQIVND (reference sequence). V gave up 3 bases and J gave up 5 bases; unmatched junction bases: 4. CDR3 length equals 14 residues.

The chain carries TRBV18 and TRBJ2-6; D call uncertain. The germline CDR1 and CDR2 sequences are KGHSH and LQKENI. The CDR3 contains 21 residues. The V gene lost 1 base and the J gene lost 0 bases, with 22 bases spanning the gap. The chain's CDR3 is CASSPLVSAATPPSGANVLTF. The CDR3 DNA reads TGTGCCAGCTCACCACTCGTCTCGGCGGCTACCCCCCCCTCTGGGGCCAACGTCCTGACTTTC.

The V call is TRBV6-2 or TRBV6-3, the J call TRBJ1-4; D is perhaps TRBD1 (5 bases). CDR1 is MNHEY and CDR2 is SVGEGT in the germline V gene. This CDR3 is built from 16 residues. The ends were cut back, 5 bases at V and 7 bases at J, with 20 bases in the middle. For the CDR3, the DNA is TGTGCCAGCAGTGCACCTTCAGTTCCCCAGGGTGAAAAACTGTTTTTT. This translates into CASSAPSVPQGEKLFF.

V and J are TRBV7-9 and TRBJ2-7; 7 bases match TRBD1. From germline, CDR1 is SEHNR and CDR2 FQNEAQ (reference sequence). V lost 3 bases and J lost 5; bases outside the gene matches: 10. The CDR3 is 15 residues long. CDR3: CASSLGDSSGDEQYF. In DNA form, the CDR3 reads TGTGCCAGCAGCTTGGGGGACAGCTCTGGGGACGAGCAGTACTTC.

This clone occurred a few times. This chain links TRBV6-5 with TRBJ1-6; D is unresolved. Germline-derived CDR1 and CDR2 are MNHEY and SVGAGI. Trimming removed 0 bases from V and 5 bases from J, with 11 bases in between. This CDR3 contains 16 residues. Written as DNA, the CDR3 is TGTGCCAGCAGTTACTCGTCCGGAGAAAATAATTCACCCCTCCACTTT. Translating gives CASSYSSGENNSPLHF.